This paragraph covers one T cell receptor beta chain sequence. Its antigen is unidentified. The CDR3 is made up of 13 amino acids. Per germline, CDR1 SGHTA and CDR2 FQGNSA. V was shortened by 4 bases and J by 2 bases, with 9 bases between the two germline ends. Then a second PCR, running roughly 7 to 11 cycles, was carried out with a sample-barcoded 5' primer and a J-beta primer mix. One entry per CDR3 protein, called by TCRdb with MiXCR from the 5' RACE reads. The table has more than 650,000 distinct CDR3 sequences, roughly 50% seen once. The data belong to a study of blood T cells in healthy people across ages. Researchers isolated at least 6 million PBMCs per sample. Study observations and caveats: Roughly linear declines in TCR beta diversity per million T cells occurred with age.

Source material: blood. The rearrangement uses TRBV7-2 and TRBJ2-7; a weak D match, TRBD2 (6 bases). The sequence derives from a man of 80 years or more in good health. The CDR3 sequence is CASSSPGAYEQYF. The DNA for the CDR3 is TGTGCCAGCAGCTCCCCGGGAGCCTACGAGCAGTACTTC.